These 9 T cell receptor beta chains share one sample of origin, sequenced in a study of PD-L1 blockade in urothelial cancer. Measured with immunoSEQ multiplex PCR; TCRdb has only the in-frame clones, and not every one. The sample yields some 60,000 clones, 86% seen once. The source was PBMCs, collected around atezolizumab (anti-PD-L1) treatment. The receptors stem from a man aged 45-65 years with urothelial cancer.

V and J are TRBV27 and TRBJ2-1; 10 positions agree with TRBD2. The CDR3 extends over 15 amino acids. CDR1 and CDR2 from the germline V gene are MNHEY and SMNVEV (reference sequence). Trimming cost V 2 bases and J 4 bases; bases outside gene matches: 2. CDR3 sequence reads: CASSLGSGRYNEQFF. The CDR3 nucleotides read TGTGCCAGCAGTTTAGGTAGCGGGAGGTACAATGAGCAGTTCTTC.

This chain joins TRBV6-5 and TRBJ1-1; D possibly corresponds to TRBD1 (6 bases). Trimming took 4 bases from V and 11 from J, leaving 14 bases between them. The CDR3 extends over 12 amino acids. In germline, CDR1 is MNHEY, CDR2 SVGAGI. CDR3 sequence: CASSSWATGAFF. CDR3 DNA sequence: TGTGCCAGCAGTTCGTGGGCCACAGGGGCTTTCTTT.

The genes are TRBV18 and TRBJ1-5; 7 nucleotides align to TRBD1. The CDR3 length is 15 residues. Trimming took 3 bases from V and 4 from J; bases not matched to a gene: 6. Per germline, CDR1 KGHSH and CDR2 LQKENI. DNA for the CDR3: TGTGCCAGCTCACCTCGACAGGGAGTAAATCAGCCCCAGCATTTT. This codes for CASSPRQGVNQPQHF.

The rearrangement links TRBV20-1 to TRBJ2-1, with D hard to call. The CDR3 extends over 11 amino acids. CDR1 and CDR2 (germline): DFQATT, SNEGSKA (reference sequence). Trimming removed 6 bases at V and 6 bases at J, with 9 bases between. The CDR3 sequence: CSAQQFNEQFF. DNA for the CDR3: TGCAGTGCCCAACAGTTCAATGAGCAGTTCTTC.

This rearrangement joins TRBV18 to TRBJ2-7; 8 nucleotides align to TRBD2. V lost 2 bases to trimming and J lost 4 bases; unmatched junction nucleotides: 7. This CDR3 region has 15 residues. CDR1 is KGHSH, CDR2 LQKENI, per germline. The CDR3 DNA sequence: TGTGCCAGCTCACCAGCGCGGGGGGAGAATTACGAGCAGTACTTC. Protein product: CASSPARGENYEQYF.

The chain joins TRBV28 to TRBJ2-2; a weak D match, TRBD1 (5 bases). V dropped 3 bases and J dropped 2 bases, with 16 bases sitting between them. Looked up from germline, CDR1 is MDHEN and CDR2 is SYDVKM. CDR3 length: 17 residues. The CDR3 region has the DNA TGTGCCAGCAGTTTGGCCCCAGGCAGGGCAAACACCGGGGAGCTGTTTTTT. The encoded protein is CASSLAPGRANTGELFF.

This clone has a handful of counts. Written as DNA, the CDR3 is TGTGCCAGCAGTTATAACGAGGGTCCGCAGTATTTT. Translation gives CASSYNEGPQYF. The V and J genes are TRBV6-5 and TRBJ2-3; possibly TRBD2 for D (5 bases). Per the germline V gene, CDR1 is MNHEY and CDR2 is SVGAGI. Trimming took off 3 bases at V and 10 bases at J, with 11 bases between the two ends. The CDR3 extends over 12 amino acids.

The chain joins TRBV27 to TRBJ2-6; 9 bases align to TRBD1. V shed 3 bases, J shed 0 bases, and the junction held 9 bases outside the gene matches. Germline V CDR1 and CDR2: MNHEY, SMNVEV (reference sequence). The CDR3 loop spans 19 amino acids. This CDR3 is CASSLTPGQGLSGANVLTF. In DNA, the CDR3 is TGTGCCAGCAGTTTGACCCCGGGACAGGGCCTCTCTGGGGCCAACGTCCTGACTTTC.

This chain uses TRBV6-1 with TRBJ1-1; TRBD1 aligns across 10 bases. The germline gives CDR1 MNHNS, CDR2 SASEGT. The CDR3 contains 14 residues. J was trimmed by 6 bases and V by 7 bases; bases with no gene match: 8. CDR3 sequence (DNA): TGTGCCAGCAAGAAGACAGGGGGCGGGTCTGAAGCTTTCTTT. This translates into CASKKTGGGSEAFF.